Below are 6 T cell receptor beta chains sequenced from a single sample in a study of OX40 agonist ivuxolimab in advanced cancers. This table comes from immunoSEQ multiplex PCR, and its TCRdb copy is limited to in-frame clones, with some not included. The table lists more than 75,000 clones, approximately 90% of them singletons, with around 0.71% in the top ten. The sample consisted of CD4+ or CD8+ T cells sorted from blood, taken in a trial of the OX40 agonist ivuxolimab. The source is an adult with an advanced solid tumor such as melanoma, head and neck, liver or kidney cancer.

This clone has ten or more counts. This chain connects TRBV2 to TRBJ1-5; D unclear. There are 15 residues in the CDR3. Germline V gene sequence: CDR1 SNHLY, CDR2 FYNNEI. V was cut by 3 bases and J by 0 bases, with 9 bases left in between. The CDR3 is CASSDGRNSNQPQHF. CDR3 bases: TGTGCCAGCAGTGATGGCCGGAATAGCAATCAGCCCCAGCATTTT.

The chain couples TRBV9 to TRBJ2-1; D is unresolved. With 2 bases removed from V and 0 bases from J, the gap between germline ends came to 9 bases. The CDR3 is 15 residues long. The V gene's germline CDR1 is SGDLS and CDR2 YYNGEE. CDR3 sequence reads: CASSVSVSSYNEQFF. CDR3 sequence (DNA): TGTGCCAGCAGCGTTTCGGTGAGCTCCTACAATGAGCAGTTCTTC.

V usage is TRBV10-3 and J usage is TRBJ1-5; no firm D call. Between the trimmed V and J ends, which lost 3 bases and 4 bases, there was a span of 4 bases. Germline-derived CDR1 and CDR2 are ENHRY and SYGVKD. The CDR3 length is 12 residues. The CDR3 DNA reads TGTGCCATCAGTGAACGGAATCAGCCCCAGCATTTT. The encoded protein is CAISERNQPQHF.

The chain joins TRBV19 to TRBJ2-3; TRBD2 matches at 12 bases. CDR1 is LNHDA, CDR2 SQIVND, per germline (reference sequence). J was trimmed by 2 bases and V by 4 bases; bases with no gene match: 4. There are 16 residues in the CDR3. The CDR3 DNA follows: TGTGCCAGTAGTACCGGACTAGCGGGGACCACAGATACGCAGTATTTT. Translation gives CASSTGLAGTTDTQYF.

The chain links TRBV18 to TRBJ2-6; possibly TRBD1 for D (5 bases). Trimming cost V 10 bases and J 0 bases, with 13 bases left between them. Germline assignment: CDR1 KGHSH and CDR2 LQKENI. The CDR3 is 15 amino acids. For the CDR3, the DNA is TGTGCCACTCAGGGTATGGACTCTGGGGCCAACGTCCTGACTTTC. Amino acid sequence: CATQGMDSGANVLTF.

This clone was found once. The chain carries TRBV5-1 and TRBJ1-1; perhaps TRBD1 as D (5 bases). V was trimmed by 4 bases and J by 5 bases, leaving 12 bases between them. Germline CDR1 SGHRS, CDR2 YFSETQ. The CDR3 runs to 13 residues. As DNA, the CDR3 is TGCGCCAGCAGCGATCAGGGCGCGACTGAAGCTTTCTTT. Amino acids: CASSDQGATEAFF.